This TCR beta chain appears in the sequencing data of a study of T cell responses to AZD1222 COVID-19 vaccine. Whole-study results and caveats: Repertoires were obtained only post-peak T cell response.

This clone was observed a few times. Its cognate antigen is unknown. Repertoires were generated with immunoSEQ multiplex PCR, while TCRdb's copy carries only in-frame clones and drops some. The sample shows 90,000 to 120,000 clones, roughly nine tenths of them seen only once. The CDR3 runs to 16 residues. Germline-derived CDR1 and CDR2 are LGHDT and YNNKEL (reference sequence). Trimming removed 4 bases at V and 3 bases at J, with 16 bases between. The chain carries TRBV3-1 (or the pseudogene TRBV3-2) and TRBJ1-3, with D unclear. Specimen: peripheral blood, collected 28 days after the second AZD1222 dose. The receptor was derived from an adult who received the AZD1222 COVID-19 vaccine. The CDR3 coding sequence is TGTGCCAGCAGCCCCTCGACTCTAGCTATTGGAAACACCATATATTTT. It specifies CASSPSTLAIGNTIYF.